A selection of T cell receptor beta chains follows, all from one sample in a study of CD8+CD57+ T cells in acquired aplastic anemia. TCRdb fed the reads into MiXCR, producing one record per CDR3 protein. The sample has approximately 150,000 distinct CDR3 sequences, 70% to 75% seen once; the top ten hold roughly half. The sequencing sample was made of sorted CD4+, CD8+, or CD8+CD57+ T cells (not recorded which) from PBMCs. The receptors were gathered from a human donor with aplastic anemia. Both conserved end residues are trimmed from each CDR3. A D gene is named only where the DNA matches it firmly. Rows give clone size only sometimes, using once, few, many, or a class for an expanded clone.

TRBD2,-,TRBV20-1,-,SARSILAQDNEQF
TRBD2,TRBJ2-1,TRBV20-1,-,SARGGGGSDVDNEQF
-,TRBJ1-1,TRBV13,-,ASSLRGSKAF
TRBD2,TRBJ2-1,TRBV10-3,-,ANSGDSGSSYNEQF
TRBD2,TRBJ2-3,TRBV24-1,-,ATSGTASGTDTQY
-,TRBJ1-1,TRBV6-5,once,ASILANTEAF
TRBD2,TRBJ2-1,TRBV6-4,-,ASSDSGGSTHEQF
-,TRBJ1-1,TRBV11-2,-,ASSLVYGAAF
-,TRBJ2-7,TRBV20-1,-,SARDERDVRVTYEQY
-,TRBJ2-1,TRBV9,-,ASSVGGLPSEQF
TRBD2,TRBJ2-2,TRBV10-1,-,ASRTSGTPWKTGELF
-,TRBJ2-2,TRBV20-1,-,SARDTLGGDTGELF
TRBD2,TRBJ2-7,TRBV7-3,-,ASSWGGESHEQY
-,TRBJ2-6,TRBV20-1,-,SARDPRERANVLT
TRBD1,TRBJ2-7,TRBV20-1,-,SARDLTGREQY